This T cell receptor (beta chain) was sequenced during a study of molecular identifiers for immune sequencing clone quantification. Points from the study as a whole: Sizes of clones that are highly expanded could be underestimated (if identical TCR molecules share a barcode). Jurkat TCR RNA that was spiked in from one cell was reportedly detectable among some 980,000 naive cells. Clones above 20 RNA copies held over 97% of effector molecules, under 1% in naive cells.

Germline V CDR1 and CDR2: MNHEY, SVGEGT. The germline V and J ends were trimmed by 4 bases and 2 bases, with 9 bases remaining between them. CDR3 length equals 14 residues. This clonotype was detected only a few times. The antigen is undetermined. TCRdb analysed the PCR reads with MiXCR anew, one entry per CDR3 protein. This table holds approximately 20,000 distinct CDR3 sequences, about a fifth found once. Sorted naive CD8 T cells were those defined as CD8+CD4-CCR7+CD45RA+. The receptor was derived from a human donor in good health. Some libraries in this study had Jurkat cell RNA spiked in. The J gene is TRBJ1-5, the V gene TRBV6-2 or TRBV6-3, with D uncertain. The sample taken for sequencing was naive CD8+ T cells from blood, with Jurkat cell RNA spiked in. Subset meaning: FACS-sorted CD8+CD4-CCR7+CD45RA+ naive T cells. This CDR3 reads CASSSGIGNQPQHF. CDR3 DNA: TGTGCCAGCAGTTCTGGGATTGGCAATCAGCCCCAGCATTTT.